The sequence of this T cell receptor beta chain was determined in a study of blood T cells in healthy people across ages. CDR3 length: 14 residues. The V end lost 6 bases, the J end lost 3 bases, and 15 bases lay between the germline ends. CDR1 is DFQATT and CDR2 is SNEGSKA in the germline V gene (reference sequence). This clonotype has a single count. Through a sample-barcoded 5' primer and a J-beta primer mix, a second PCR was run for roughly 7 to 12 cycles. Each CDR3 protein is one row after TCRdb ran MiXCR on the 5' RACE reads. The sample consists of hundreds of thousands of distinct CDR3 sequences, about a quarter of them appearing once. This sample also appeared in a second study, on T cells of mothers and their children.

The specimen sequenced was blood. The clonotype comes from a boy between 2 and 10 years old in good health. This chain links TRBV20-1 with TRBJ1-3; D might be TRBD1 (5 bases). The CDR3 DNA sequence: TGCAGTGCGCGCCGCGACAGACTTGGAAACACCATATATTTT. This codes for CSARRDRLGNTIYF.